This T cell receptor beta chain was captured by sequencing in a study of metastatic and nonmetastatic thyroid tumors. At the level of the study: The comparison covered peripheral blood and tumor or nodule tissue in malignant and benign thyroid patients.

By proportion, this clone is medium-sized. Its antigen is not identified. Study-wide points: It was reported that TCR beta diversity was significantly higher in malignant thyroid tumors than benign nodules, in blood and tumor.

Each patient went into thyroid surgery without having received any treatment. Per the study methods: Clinicopathological groups of papillary thyroid cancer showed CDR3 differences that were used to build a distant-metastasis classifier. TCRdb called clones again from the PCR reads with MiXCR. TCRdb's processing, not the authors', yielded these V and J calls. Here the sample spans 30,000 to 35,000 clones, 30% being singletons. What was sequenced was blood. This sequence was found in a female donor with papillary thyroid cancer or a benign thyroid nodule (not recorded which). Some clones in this sample may be carry-over from other donors' samples.

CDR3 region: CASSYQNQQYF. The CDR3 bases are TGTGCCAGCAGTTACCAGAATCAGCAGTATTTT. The rearrangement joins TRBV28 to TRBJ2-3; D remains ambiguous. With 4 bases removed from V and 11 bases from J, the gap between germline ends came to 10 bases. The length of the CDR3 is 11 residues. Germline CDR1 MDHEN, CDR2 SYDVKM.